This TCR beta chain was recorded in a study of T cell responses to AZD1222 COVID-19 vaccine. Only in-frame clones appear in the TCRdb table, and some are missing; sequencing was by immunoSEQ multiplex PCR. Among around 200,000 clones listed, around nine tenths were seen once. V dropped 0 bases and J dropped 0 bases, with 11 bases sitting between them. The CDR3 consists of 15 residues. The germline V gene encodes CDR1 GTSNPN and CDR2 SVGIG (reference sequence). The chain has TRBV30 and TRBJ1-2, with TRBD1 as a possible D gene (5 bases). The clonotype comes from an adult who received the AZD1222 COVID-19 vaccine. Sequenced material: peripheral blood, taken 28 days after the second AZD1222 dose. DNA for the CDR3: TGTGCCTGGAGTGTAGGGGCGGGAGCTAACTATGGCTACACCTTC. Its translation is CAWSVGAGANYGYTF. The full variable domain, with the rest looked up from reference TRBV30 and TRBJ1-2, is SQTIHQWPATLVQPVGSPLSLECTVEGTSNPNLYWYRQAAGRGLQLLFYSVGIGQISSEVPQNLSASRPQDRQFILSSKKLLLSDSGFYLCAWSVGAGANYGYTFGSGTRLTVV.